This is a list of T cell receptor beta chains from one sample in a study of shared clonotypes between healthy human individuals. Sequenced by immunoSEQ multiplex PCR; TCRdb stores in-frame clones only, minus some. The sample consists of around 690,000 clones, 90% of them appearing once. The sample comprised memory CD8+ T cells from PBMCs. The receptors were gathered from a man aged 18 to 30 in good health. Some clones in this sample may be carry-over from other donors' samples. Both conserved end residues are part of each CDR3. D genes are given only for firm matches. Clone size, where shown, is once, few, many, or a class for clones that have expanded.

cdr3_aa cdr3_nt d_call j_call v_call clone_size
CASSMSGKRGYTF TGTGCCAGTAGTATGTCGGGGAAGCGTGGCTACACCTTC - TRBJ1-2 TRBV19 -
CAISESGHLYEQYF TGTGCCATCAGTGAGTCGGGACATCTCTACGAGCAGTACTTC - TRBJ2-7 TRBV10-3 -
CASSIVGTGGFSEQFF TGTGCCAGTAGTATAGTTGGGACAGGGGGCTTTAGTGAGCAGTTCTTC TRBD1 TRBJ2-1 TRBV19 once
CASSPGQGMNTEAFF TGTGCCAGCAGCCCGGGACAGGGGATGAACACTGAAGCTTTCTTT TRBD1 TRBJ1-1 TRBV5-4 -
CASRFTEIAEAFF TGTGCCAGCCGTTTCACCGAAATAGCTGAAGCTTTCTTT - TRBJ1-1 TRBV2 -
CATPGLTPYEQYF TGTGCCACCCCGGGCCTTACACCCTACGAGCAGTACTTC - TRBJ2-7 TRBV2 -
CSVLNTDTQYF TGCAGCGTATTAAACACAGATACGCAGTATTTT - TRBJ2-3 TRBV29-1 -
CASSLPMGGNTEAFF TGTGCCAGTAGCCTTCCGATGGGGGGGAACACTGAAGCTTTCTTT - TRBJ1-1 TRBV19 -
CASSLRPTTNEKLFF TGTGCCAGCAGTTTGAGACCCACAACTAATGAAAAACTGTTTTTT - TRBJ1-4 TRBV28 -
CASSPAGGSNNQPQHF TGTGCCAGCAGCCCGGCGGGGGGGAGCAATAATCAGCCCCAGCATTTT - TRBJ1-5 TRBV5-8 -
CASSLDPPRSTDTQYF TGTGCCAGCAGCTTAGATCCCCCCAGGAGCACAGATACGCAGTATTTT - TRBJ2-3 TRBV7-2 -
CASSIHDRGKVNTEAFF TGTGCCAGCAGCATACATGACAGGGGGAAGGTGAACACTGAAGCTTTCTTT TRBD1 TRBJ1-1 TRBV5-5 -
CASSSPYINRGEAFF TGTGCCAGCAGTTCGCCCTACATCAACAGGGGGGAAGCTTTCTTT TRBD1 TRBJ1-1 TRBV28 -
CASSLAPRGQGMPQHF TGTGCCAGCAGCCTCGCCCCAAGGGGACAGGGGATGCCCCAGCATTTT TRBD1 TRBJ1-5 TRBV27 -
CASSPGTRGDTIYF TGTGCCAGCAGCCCCGGGACGAGGGGCGACACCATATATTTT - TRBJ1-3 TRBV7-9 -
CASSYAGLAGAGELFF TGTGCCAGCAGTTACGCGGGACTAGCGGGAGCCGGGGAGCTGTTTTTT TRBD2 TRBJ2-2 TRBV6-6 -
CASSAHTTGELFF TGTGCCAGCAGCGCCCATACCACCGGGGAGCTGTTTTTT - TRBJ2-2 TRBV9 once
CATSRAAGQNSPLHF TGTGCCACCAGCAGAGCAGCAGGGCAGAATTCACCCCTCCACTTT - TRBJ1-6 TRBV15 -
CASSPRWGSNQPQHF TGCGCCAGCAGCCCCCGGTGGGGCAGCAATCAGCCCCAGCATTTT - TRBJ1-5 TRBV4-3 -
CASSLAAPGLNEQFF TGTGCCAGCAGCTTAGCCGCCCCGGGACTCAATGAGCAGTTCTTC - TRBJ2-1 TRBV7-8 -
CATSRDQHGAGELFF TGTGCCACCAGCAGAGATCAGCATGGGGCCGGGGAGCTGTTTTTT - TRBJ2-2 TRBV15 -
CASSPSGTGSVGELFF TGTGCCAGCAGTCCCAGCGGGACAGGGTCTGTCGGGGAGCTGTTTTTT TRBD1 TRBJ2-2 TRBV9 -
CASSLSASAYEQYF TGTGCCAGCAGCCTTAGTGCGAGCGCATACGAGCAGTACTTC - TRBJ2-7 TRBV11-2 -
CASSRYPGQGPNEQFF TGTGCCAGCAGTCGTTATCCGGGACAGGGGCCCAATGAGCAGTTCTTC TRBD1 TRBJ2-1 TRBV5-5 -
CASSRTVLLSDTQYF TGTGCCAGCAGCCGTACAGTCCTACTTTCAGATACGCAGTATTTT - TRBJ2-3 TRBV7-9 -
CASIWTSGSYEQYF TGTGCCAGCATTTGGACTAGCGGCTCCTACGAGCAGTACTTC TRBD2 TRBJ2-7 TRBV28 -
CASSFRQASQPQHF TGTGCCAGCTCTTTTCGACAGGCCTCACAGCCCCAGCATTTT - TRBJ1-5 TRBV28 -
CASSERTSGTYNEQFF TGTGCCAGCAGTGAGAGGACTAGCGGGACGTACAATGAGCAGTTCTTC TRBD2 TRBJ2-1 TRBV6-1 -
CASSLSLAGVNTEAFF TGTGCCAGCAGTTTATCGTTAGCTGGGGTTAACACTGAAGCTTTCTTT - TRBJ1-1 TRBV27 once
CSVEDVKREDYNEQFF TGCAGCGTTGAAGATGTCAAGCGGGAGGACTACAATGAGCAGTTCTTC TRBD2 TRBJ2-1 TRBV29-1 -
CASSGLGISSYNEQFF TGCGCCAGCAGCGGGCTGGGGATAAGCTCCTACAATGAGCAGTTCTTC - TRBJ2-1 TRBV4-1 -
CASRGTDTQYF TGTGCCAGCAGGGGAACAGATACGCAGTATTTT - TRBJ2-3 TRBV7-9 -
CASGRTGFGYNSPLHF TGTGCCAGCGGGCGGACAGGGTTTGGGTATAATTCACCCCTCCACTTT TRBD1 TRBJ1-6 TRBV11-2 -
CASLDRGGFNQPQHF TGTGCCAGCTTAGACAGGGGGGGTTTCAATCAGCCCCAGCATTTT TRBD1 TRBJ1-5 TRBV19 -
CASRDIGILIPNTEAFF TGTGCCAGTAGGGACATCGGAATTCTTATCCCGAACACTGAAGCTTTCTTT - TRBJ1-1 TRBV27 -
CATSRVPGLAGSSTDTQYF TGTGCCACCAGCAGGGTACCGGGACTAGCGGGATCTAGCACAGATACGCAGTATTTT TRBD2 TRBJ2-3 TRBV15 -
CASSVWDSEQFF TGTGCCAGCAGCGTATGGGACAGTGAGCAGTTCTTC TRBD1 TRBJ2-1 TRBV9 -
CASSMWSGDQAFF TGTGCCAGTAGTATGTGGAGCGGGGATCAAGCTTTCTTT - TRBJ1-1 TRBV19 few
CASSVGSSGNTGELFF TGTGCCAGCAGCGTAGGGAGTAGCGGGAACACCGGGGAGCTGTTTTTT - TRBJ2-2 TRBV9 -
CASSPEDKGGFPSYEQYF TGTGCCAGCAGCCCCGAGGACAAGGGGGGATTCCCCTCTTACGAGCAGTACTTC - TRBJ2-7 TRBV7-8 few
CASSEGLIGNTIYF TGTGCCAGCAGCGAGGGCTTAATTGGAAACACCATATATTTT - TRBJ1-3 TRBV7-9 once
CASSFTGGTEAFF TGTGCCAGCAGCTTTACAGGGGGCACTGAAGCTTTCTTT TRBD1 TRBJ1-1 TRBV5-4 -
CASSPREGQYFYEQYF TGTGCCAGCAGCCCAAGGGAGGGACAGTATTTCTACGAGCAGTACTTC - TRBJ2-7 TRBV7-9 -
CAISEFGAVNEQFF TGTGCCATCAGTGAGTTTGGGGCTGTCAATGAGCAGTTCTTC - TRBJ2-1 TRBV10-3 -
CSVALPRPHNEQFF TGCAGCGTTGCCCTACCCCGGCCACACAATGAGCAGTTCTTC - TRBJ2-1 TRBV29-1 -
CASSPFNGGLSSYEQYF TGTGCCAGCAGTCCGTTCAACGGGGGGCTAAGCTCCTACGAGCAGTACTTC - TRBJ2-7 TRBV5-6 -
CASSFGLAGGYEQFF TGTGCCAGCAGCTTCGGGCTAGCGGGAGGCTATGAGCAGTTCTTC TRBD2 TRBJ2-1 TRBV28 -
CASSPGQYLNEKLFF TGTGCCAGCAGTCCGGGACAGTATCTTAATGAAAAACTGTTTTTT TRBD1 TRBJ1-4 TRBV28 -
CASRRLARLQETQYF TGTGCCAGCAGGCGACTAGCGAGACTCCAAGAGACCCAGTACTTC TRBD2 TRBJ2-5 TRBV27 -
CSVSGEPSKGNTIYF TGCAGCGTTTCCGGGGAACCGTCTAAGGGAAACACCATATATTTT - TRBJ1-3 TRBV29-1 -
CASSFIGTGGEETQYF TGTGCCAGCAGCTTTATTGGGACAGGGGGGGAAGAGACCCAGTACTTC TRBD1 TRBJ2-5 TRBV7-9 -
CASSQGRVADTQYF TGCGCCAGCAGCCAAGGAAGGGTGGCAGATACGCAGTATTTT - TRBJ2-3 TRBV4-1 -
CASSAWTENYGYTF TGTGCCAGCAGTGCCTGGACAGAGAACTATGGCTACACCTTC - TRBJ1-2 TRBV28 once
CASSFSGPYEQYF TGTGCCAGCAGCTTTTCCGGACCCTACGAGCAGTACTTC - TRBJ2-7 TRBV27 -
CASSARLSYEQYF TGTGCCAGTAGTGCCCGACTCTCCTACGAGCAGTACTTC - TRBJ2-7 TRBV19 -
CASSPQGLKEKLFF TGCGCCAGCAGCCCACAGGGGCTCAAGGAAAAACTGTTTTTT TRBD1 TRBJ1-4 TRBV4-1 -
CASSTSLEGDNQPQHF TGTGCCAGCAGTACCTCCCTGGAGGGGGACAATCAGCCCCAGCATTTT - TRBJ1-5 TRBV28 -
CASSSRGTSGSYEQFF TGCGCCAGCAGCTCCCGGGGGACTAGCGGGAGCTATGAGCAGTTCTTC TRBD2 TRBJ2-1 TRBV5-1 -